This passage covers 8 T cell receptor beta chains from one sample sequenced in a study of T cells in Graves' hyperthyroidism and ophthalmopathy (dated by TCRdb to the late 2010s). To prepare the library, multiplex PCR was applied. The sequencing machine was an Illumina HiSeq 2000. TCR beta CDR3 regions were amplified from RNA transcripts. The TCR CDR3 was subjected to a first round of RT-PCR using the HTBI primer set and the Qiagen OneStep RT-PCR kit. Through fastp at Q25 and MiXCR, TCRdb rebuilt clones from the public reads, retaining in-frame beta chains. Each CDR3 protein appears once, grouped with its most common genes and DNA. For this sample the table gives 600,000 to 800,000 distinct CDR3 sequences, of which under 45% were detected only once. Around a third of the sample rests with the top ten. Sequencing input: blood. The source is a woman aged 40-49 years with Graves' hyperthyroidism.

This clonotype showed up just a few times. The chain joins TRBV29-1 to TRBJ2-6; the D gene is possibly TRBD1 (5 bases). V dropped 1 base and J dropped 2 bases, with 9 bases sitting between them. The CDR3 totals 15 residues. Germline-derived CDR1 and CDR2 are SQVTM and ANQGSEA. The CDR3 is CSVEVPGPGANVLTF. The DNA of the CDR3 is TGCAGCGTTGAAGTCCCAGGGCCTGGGGCCAACGTCCTGACTTTC.

The gene calls are TRBV13 and TRBJ2-7; 11 bases are shared with TRBD1. Germline lookup yields CDR1 PRHDT and CDR2 FYEKMQ (reference sequence). CDR3 size: 19 residues. Losses at the gene ends were 5 bases for V and 2 bases for J; bases not matched to a gene: 17. The CDR3 region has the DNA TGTGCCAGCAGCCCCAGGGGACAGGGGGAATCCGTTTACCCCTACGAGCAGTACTTC. It translates to CASSPRGQGESVYPYEQYF.

This clonotype came up many times. The chain carries TRBV2 and TRBJ1-4; tentatively, D is TRBD1 (6 bases). The CDR3 length is 16 residues. V lost 4 bases to trimming and J lost 4 bases, with 16 bases between them. Germline CDR1 SNHLY, CDR2 FYNNEI. The CDR3 DNA reads TGTGCCAGCAGTGGGTCCAAGACAGGCTATAATGAAAAACTGTTTTTT. Amino acid sequence: CASSGSKTGYNEKLFF.

The chain is built from TRBV5-1 and TRBJ1-1; the D is unclear. The CDR3 loop spans 14 amino acids. The V and J ends lost 4 bases and 1 base respectively, with 11 bases between them. Germline CDR1 is SGHRS and CDR2 is YFSETQ. The CDR3 region is CASSSNDGNTEAFF. CDR3 bases: TGCGCCAGCAGCAGCAACGACGGGAACACTGAAGCTTTCTTT.

The sample holds a few counts of this clonotype. For the CDR3, the DNA is TGTGCCAGCACCTATAGCCCCGGGGGCCACCAAGAGACCCAGTACTTC. Translation gives CASTYSPGGHQETQYF. The chain recombines TRBV7-8 with TRBJ2-5, with D possibly called TRBD1 or TRBD2 (6 bases each). This CDR3 has 16 residues. V lost 7 bases to trimming and J lost 0 bases, with 18 bases between them. Germline assignment: CDR1 SGHVS and CDR2 FQNEAQ. The variable domain in full, with the rest retrieved from reference TRBV7-8 and TRBJ2-5, is GAGVSQSPRYKVAKRGQDVALRCDPISGHVSLFWYQQALGQGPEFLTYFQNEAQLDKSGLPSDRFFAERPEGSVSTLKIQRTQQEDSAVYLCASTYSPGGHQETQYFGPGTRLLVL.

This clonotype has ten or more counts. This chain links TRBV7-9 with TRBJ2-5, with a possible D match to TRBD1 (5 bases). CDR3 length: 15 amino acids. Trimming cost V 0 bases and J 0 bases, with 8 bases left between them. Germline V gene lookup returns CDR1 SEHNR and CDR2 FQNEAQ (reference sequence). The CDR3 DNA follows: TGTGCCAGCAGCTTAGCGGGCAGGGACCAAGAGACCCAGTACTTC. As protein: CASSLAGRDQETQYF.

This clonotype was detected ten times or more. V and J are TRBV7-8 and TRBJ1-1; TRBD1 is a possible D gene (5 bases). Germline CDR1 SGHVS, CDR2 FQNEAQ. V lost 6 bases and J lost 1, with 12 bases in between. CDR3 length equals 14 residues. CDR3 in DNA: TGTGCCAGCAGTATTAGACAGTCGAACACTGAAGCTTTCTTT. This gives the protein CASSIRQSNTEAFF.

The DNA for the CDR3 is TGCGCCAGCAGTAGCGGGAGGTACTCCTACGAGCAGTACTTC. Protein: CASSSGRYSYEQYF. The genes are TRBV4-1 and TRBJ2-7; the match to TRBD2 covers 10 bases. V shed 6 bases, J shed 0 bases, and the junction held 2 bases outside the gene matches. Germline assignment: CDR1 MGHRA and CDR2 YSYEKL. The CDR3 is made up of 14 amino acids.